This entry is about one TCR beta chain. Germline-derived CDR1 and CDR2 are SGHRS and YFSETQ. The CDR3 is 14 amino acids. J gave up 7 bases and V 4 bases, and 6 bases lay outside the gene matches. The sample originates from a study of T cell changes during pregnancy in multiple sclerosis. Here immunoSEQ multiplex PCR was the method, and the copy in TCRdb shows in-frame clones only, minus some. The profile shows some 52,000 clones, around 94% of them singletons. This TCR was recovered from a female donor with multiple sclerosis, enrolled in a pregnancy study. The sequencing here drew on CD4+ T cells from peripheral blood mononuclear cells, taken in the third trimester of pregnancy. This chain links TRBV5-1 with TRBJ2-4, with 9 positions matching TRBD1. The chain's CDR3 is CASSTGTGWNIQYF. The CDR3 DNA reads as TGCGCCAGCAGCACCGGGACAGGGTGGAACATTCAGTACTTC.